A selection of T cell receptor beta chains follows, all from one sample in a study of blood T cell repertoires in COVID-19. Assay used: immunoSEQ multiplex PCR; TCRdb lists only in-frame clones, some missing. The sample includes some 150,000 clones, about four fifths seen only once; the top ten take approximately 4%. The sample was peripheral blood. These receptors came from a woman aged 55-69 years with acute or convalescent COVID-19. Each CDR3 is given with its conserved first and last residue. A D gene is named only where the DNA matches it firmly. For some rows the clone size is stated as once, few or many, or as a class when expanded; others skip it.

J,size,D,V,DNA,CDR3
TRBJ2-2,NA,NA,TRBV5-1,TGCGCCAGCAGCTTGCAGGGAACTAACACCGGGGAGCTGTTTTTT,CASSLQGTNTGELFF
TRBJ1-1,NA,NA,TRBV28,TGTGCCAGCAGGACGGGAGGGAACACTGAAGCTTTCTTT,CASRTGGNTEAFF
TRBJ2-1,NA,TRBD2,TRBV6-5,TGTGCCAGCAGTACACTAGCGGGAGGCAACAATGAGCAGTTCTTC,CASSTLAGGNNEQFF
TRBJ2-2,few,NA,TRBV24-1,TGTGCCACCAGTGACCCGCGGGGACCTTCGAACACCGGGGAGCTGTTTTTT,CATSDPRGPSNTGELFF
TRBJ1-1,NA,TRBD1,TRBV2,TGTGCCAGCAACTTACTACGACAGGGGACCACTGAAGCTTTCTTT,CASNLLRQGTTEAFF
TRBJ1-5,few,TRBD1,TRBV7-2,TGTGCCAGCAGCTACAGGGGGGAGAGTCAGCCCCAGCATTTT,CASSYRGESQPQHF
TRBJ2-7,NA,TRBD1,TRBV29-1,TGCAGCGTTGGGCAGGGGGCGGCTAGCGCCGCCTACGAGCAGTACTTC,CSVGQGAASAAYEQYF
TRBJ1-1,NA,NA,TRBV11-3,TGTGCCAGCAGCTTAGGGAGGGTGTCGACTGAAGCTTTCTTT,CASSLGRVSTEAFF
TRBJ1-3,NA,NA,TRBV3-1/TRBV3-2,TGTGCCAGCAGCCCGCAGGGCTCTGGAAACACCATATATTTT,CASSPQGSGNTIYF
TRBJ1-2,NA,TRBD1,TRBV5-8,TGTGCCAGCAGCCCGACAGGGGGCCGACTCTATGGCTACACCTTC,CASSPTGGRLYGYTF
TRBJ1-6,NA,NA,TRBV28,TGTGCCAGCAGTTTTAGTGGGGCCAGGGGAAGGCGTTCACCCCTCCACTTT,CASSFSGARGRRSPLHF
TRBJ2-7,NA,NA,TRBV19,TGTGCCAGTAGTCCAATAGCGGTTAACGAGCAGTACTTC,CASSPIAVNEQYF
TRBJ2-7,NA,TRBD1,TRBV7-2,TGTGCCAGCAGCTCGCGACAGGGGGCGGTCGAGCAGTACTTC,CASSSRQGAVEQYF
TRBJ2-4,NA,TRBD1,TRBV5-1,TGCGCCAGCAGTACAGGGGAAGGGTCTCAGTACTTC,CASSTGEGSQYF
TRBJ1-1,NA,TRBD1,TRBV28,TGTGCCAGCAGAGGGGGCGCGGTGAACACTGAAGCTTTCTTT,CASRGGAVNTEAFF
TRBJ1-2,NA,NA,TRBV19,TGTGCCAGTACCACGGGGGGGATTAACTATGGCTACACCTTC,CASTTGGINYGYTF
TRBJ1-6,NA,NA,TRBV29-1,TGCAGCGTCGCCCAGGGGTTCAAGAATTCACCCCTCCACTTT,CSVAQGFKNSPLHF
TRBJ1-2,few,NA,TRBV20-1,TGCAGTGCTCCGGGACAATATGGCTACACCTTC,CSAPGQYGYTF
TRBJ1-1,NA,NA,TRBV18,TGTGCCAGCTCACTAAGTCCGATGACCGGGACGGGAGCTGAAGCTTTCTTT,CASSLSPMTGTGAEAFF
TRBJ1-1,NA,NA,TRBV27,TGTGCCAGCAGTTGGGGACAGAACACTGAAGCTTTCTTT,CASSWGQNTEAFF
TRBJ1-6,NA,TRBD1,TRBV2,TGTGCCAGCAGGGGACAGCGTAATTCACCCCTCCACTTT,CASRGQRNSPLHF
TRBJ2-2,NA,TRBD2,TRBV10-3,TGTGCCATCAGTGAGAAAGCACTAGCGGGGGATTACACCGGGGAGCTGTTTTTT,CAISEKALAGDYTGELFF
TRBJ2-1,NA,NA,TRBV9,TGTGCCAGCAGCGACGGGATTATCTACAATGAGCAGTTCTTC,CASSDGIIYNEQFF
TRBJ2-7,NA,NA,TRBV11-3,TGTGCCAGCAGCTTATTTAGCGCCTACGAGCAGTACTTC,CASSLFSAYEQYF
TRBJ2-5,once,TRBD2,TRBV3-1/TRBV3-2,TGTGCCAGCAGCCTAGGACTAGCGGGAGGGCATGGCCAAGAGACCCAGTACTTC,CASSLGLAGGHGQETQYF
TRBJ2-1,NA,NA,TRBV5-1,TGCGCCAGCAGCTTGGGACAGGACTACAATGAGCAGTTCTTC,CASSLGQDYNEQFF
TRBJ2-7,once,TRBD2,TRBV6-1,TGTGCCAGCAGTGAAGTCCCCTTACTAGCGGGAGTAGCCTACGAGCAGTACTTC,CASSEVPLLAGVAYEQYF
TRBJ2-7,NA,NA,TRBV27,TGTGCCAGCAGTTTGACTAGACACTACGAGCAGTACTTC,CASSLTRHYEQYF
TRBJ1-5,NA,NA,TRBV5-6,TGTGCCAGCGGTCGCCGAACAGGGTTGAGCAATCAGCCCCAGCATTTT,CASGRRTGLSNQPQHF
TRBJ1-2,NA,NA,TRBV6-5,TGTGCCAGCACCACCCTCGGGGGTTGGGGAGTATCCTTC,CASTTLGGWGVSF
TRBJ1-6,NA,TRBD1,TRBV10-3,TGTGCCACCGGACAGGGGCTCGACTATAATTCACCCCTCCACTTT,CATGQGLDYNSPLHF
TRBJ2-7,once,NA,TRBV5-4,TGTGCCAGCCAGGGATCCTCCTACGAGCAGTACTTC,CASQGSSYEQYF
TRBJ1-5,NA,TRBD1,TRBV28,TGTGCAGCAACTAGGGCAGGGGGCATTCAGCCCCAGCATTTT,CAATRAGGIQPQHF
TRBJ1-1,NA,NA,TRBV29-1,TGCAGCGTTGATCCACCGGGGGAGGTTGAAGCTTTCTTT,CSVDPPGEVEAFF
TRBJ2-7,few,NA,TRBV15,TGTGCCACCAGCAGAGACATGAAGCACGAGCAGTACTTC,CATSRDMKHEQYF
TRBJ2-1,NA,NA,TRBV29-1,TGCAGCGTCAACCCCGGGGGCTACAATGAGCAGTTCTTC,CSVNPGGYNEQFF
TRBJ2-1,NA,NA,TRBV7-2,TGTGCCAGCAGCTTCTACCCACTCATAAGCGCCAGCAATGAGCAGTTCTTC,CASSFYPLISASNEQFF
TRBJ2-3,NA,TRBD2,TRBV18,TGTGCCAGCTCACCACCACGTACTGATCGAGCGGGAGTAGGTCTCGATACGCAGTATTTT,CASSPPRTDRAGVGLDTQYF
TRBJ1-3,NA,NA,TRBV6-5,TGTGCCAGCAGTCTTTCCGACAGGACTCACACCATATATTTT,CASSLSDRTHTIYF
TRBJ1-4,once,NA,TRBV24-1,TGTGCCACCAGTGATTTCTGGACACCCTACGTCGCAACTAATGAAAAACTGTTTTTT,CATSDFWTPYVATNEKLFF
TRBJ1-2,NA,TRBD1,TRBV27,TGTGCCAGCAGTCCCTGGGACAGGGACTATGGCTACACCTTC,CASSPWDRDYGYTF
TRBJ1-6,NA,TRBD1,TRBV6-1,TGTGCCAGCAGTGACCTGACAGGGGGCTTTTCACCCCTCCACTTT,CASSDLTGGFSPLHF
TRBJ1-6,NA,TRBD1,TRBV10-3,TGTGCCATCAGTGTAGGACAGGAGGGGAATTCACCCCTCCACTTT,CAISVGQEGNSPLHF
TRBJ2-1,NA,NA,TRBV5-4,TGTGCCAGCAGACCCCTTAGCGGCTCCTACAATGAGCAGTTCTTC,CASRPLSGSYNEQFF
TRBJ2-5,NA,NA,TRBV2,TGTGCCAGCAGTACCATGGGGGGGCTATATGTGGTAGAGACCCAGTACTTC,CASSTMGGLYVVETQYF
TRBJ1-1,NA,NA,TRBV20-1,TGCAGTGCTAGTCGCGGAGTTGCTTTCTTT,CSASRGVAFF
TRBJ2-7,NA,NA,TRBV6-6,TGTGCCAGCAGACAGGAGCTTTTCGGCGAGCAGTACTTC,CASRQELFGEQYF
TRBJ2-1,NA,TRBD2,TRBV6-4,TGTGCCAGCAGTTTAGCGGGGGGCTACAATGAGCAGTTCTTC,CASSLAGGYNEQFF
TRBJ2-3,NA,TRBD2,TRBV7-9,TGTGCCAGCAGCCCAACTAGCGGGAGCACAGATACGCAGTATTTT,CASSPTSGSTDTQYF
TRBJ1-2,NA,NA,TRBV28,TGTGCCAGCAGTTTAGGAGGCCAGGGGTATGGCTACACCTTC,CASSLGGQGYGYTF
TRBJ2-7,NA,TRBD2,TRBV27,TGTGCCAGCAATTTAACGACTAGCGGGAGGTACGAGCAGTACTTC,CASNLTTSGRYEQYF